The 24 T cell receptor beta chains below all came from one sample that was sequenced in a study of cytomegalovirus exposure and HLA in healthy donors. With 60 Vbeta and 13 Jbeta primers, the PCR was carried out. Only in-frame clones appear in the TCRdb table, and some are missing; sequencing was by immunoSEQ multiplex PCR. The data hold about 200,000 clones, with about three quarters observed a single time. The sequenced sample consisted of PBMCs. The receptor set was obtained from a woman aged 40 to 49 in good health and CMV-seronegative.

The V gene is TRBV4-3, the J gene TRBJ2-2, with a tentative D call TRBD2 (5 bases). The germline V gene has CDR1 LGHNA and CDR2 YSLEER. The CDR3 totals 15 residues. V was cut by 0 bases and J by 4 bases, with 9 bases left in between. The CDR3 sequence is CASSQDRGITGELFF. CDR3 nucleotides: TGCGCCAGCAGCCAAGATCGGGGAATCACCGGGGAGCTGTTTTTT.

CDR3 sequence: CAWSAGIYEQYF. CDR3 bases: TGTGCCTGGAGTGCTGGCATTTACGAGCAGTACTTC. J is TRBJ2-7 and V is TRBV30; no reliable D call. The CDR3 spans 12 residues. Trimming took 1 base from V and 4 from J, leaving 8 bases between them. The germline V gene encodes CDR1 GTSNPN and CDR2 SVGIG (reference sequence).

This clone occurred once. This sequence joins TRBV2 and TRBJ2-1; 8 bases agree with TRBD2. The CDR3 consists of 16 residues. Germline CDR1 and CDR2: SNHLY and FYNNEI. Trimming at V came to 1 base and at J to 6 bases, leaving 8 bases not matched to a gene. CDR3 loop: CASSEVGRVGSNEQFF. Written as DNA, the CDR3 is TGTGCCAGCAGTGAAGTCGGGAGGGTAGGAAGCAATGAGCAGTTCTTC.

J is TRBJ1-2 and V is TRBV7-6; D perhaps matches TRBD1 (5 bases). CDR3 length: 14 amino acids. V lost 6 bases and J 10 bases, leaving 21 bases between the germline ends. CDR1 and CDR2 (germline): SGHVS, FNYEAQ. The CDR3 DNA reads TGTGCCAGCAGTACATCCGGACAATTAGAGCCCTACACCTTC. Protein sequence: CASSTSGQLEPYTF.

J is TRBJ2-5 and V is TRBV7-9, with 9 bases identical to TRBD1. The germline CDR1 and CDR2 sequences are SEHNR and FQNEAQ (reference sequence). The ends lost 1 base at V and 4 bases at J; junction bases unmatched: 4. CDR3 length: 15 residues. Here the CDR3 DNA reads TGTGCCAGCAGCTTAGGACGGACAGGGGTAGAGACCCAGTACTTC. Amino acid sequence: CASSLGRTGVETQYF.

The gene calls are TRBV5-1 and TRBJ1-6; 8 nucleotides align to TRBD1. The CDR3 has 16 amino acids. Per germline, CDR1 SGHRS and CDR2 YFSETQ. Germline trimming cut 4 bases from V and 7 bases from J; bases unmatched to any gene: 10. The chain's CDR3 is CASSPRSTGGNSPLHF. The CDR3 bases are TGCGCCAGCAGCCCCCGGTCAACAGGGGGGAATTCACCCCTCCACTTT.

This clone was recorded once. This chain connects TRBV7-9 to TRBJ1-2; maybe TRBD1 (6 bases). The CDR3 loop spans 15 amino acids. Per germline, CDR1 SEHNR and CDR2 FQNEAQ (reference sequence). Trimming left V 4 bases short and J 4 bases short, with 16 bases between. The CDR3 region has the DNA TGTGCCAGCAGCTCTCTATTACAGGGCCCCTATGGCTACACCTTC. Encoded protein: CASSSLLQGPYGYTF.

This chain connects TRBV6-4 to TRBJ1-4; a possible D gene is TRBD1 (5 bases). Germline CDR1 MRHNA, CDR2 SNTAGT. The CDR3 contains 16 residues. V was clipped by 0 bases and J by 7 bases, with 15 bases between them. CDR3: CASSDSPYRRGEKLFF. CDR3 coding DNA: TGTGCCAGCAGTGACTCGCCCTATCGAAGGGGTGAAAAACTGTTTTTT.

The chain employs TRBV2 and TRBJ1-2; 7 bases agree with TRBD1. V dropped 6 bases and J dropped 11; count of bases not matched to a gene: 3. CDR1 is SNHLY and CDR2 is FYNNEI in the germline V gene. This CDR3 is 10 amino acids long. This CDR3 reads CASRETGYTF. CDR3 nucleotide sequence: TGTGCCAGCAGGGAGACAGGGTACACCTTC. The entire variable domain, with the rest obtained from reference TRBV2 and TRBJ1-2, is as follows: EPEVTQTPSHQVTQMGQEVILRCVPISNHLYFYWYRQILGQKVEFLVSFYNNEISEKSEIFDDQFSVERPDGSNFTLKIRSTKLEDSAMYFCASRETGYTFGSGTRLTVV.

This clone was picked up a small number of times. The CDR3 DNA reads as TGTGCCAGCAGGGGACTAGCGGGAGTTACCGGGGAGCTGTTTTTT. Translation: CASRGLAGVTGELFF. The chain employs TRBV6-1 and TRBJ2-2; 14 nucleotides match TRBD2. CDR3 size: 15 residues. Germline V lookup: CDR1 MNHNS, CDR2 SASEGT. Trimming removed 6 bases from V and 5 bases from J; junction bases left unmatched: 2.

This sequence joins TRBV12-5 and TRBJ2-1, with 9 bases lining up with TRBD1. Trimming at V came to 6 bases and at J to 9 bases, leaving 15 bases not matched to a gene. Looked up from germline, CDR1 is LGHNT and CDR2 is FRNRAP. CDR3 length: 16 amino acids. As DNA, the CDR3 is TGTGCTAGTGGCCCGTCGTTGGGACAGGGAGTAATTGAGCAGTTCTTC. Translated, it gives CASGPSLGQGVIEQFF. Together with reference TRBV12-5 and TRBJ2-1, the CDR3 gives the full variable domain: DARVTQTPRHKVTEMGQEVTMRCQPILGHNTVFWYRQTMMQGLELLAYFRNRAPLDDSGMPKDRFSAEMPDATLATLKIQPSEPRDSAVYFCASGPSLGQGVIEQFFGPGTRLTVL.

CDR3 region: CASSIERGRAFF. CDR3 in DNA: TGTGCCAGTAGTATTGAGCGGGGCCGGGCTTTCTTT. The chain employs TRBV19 and TRBJ1-1; maybe TRBD1 (5 bases). Germline CDR1 is LNHDA and CDR2 is SQIVND (reference sequence). Between the trimmed V and J ends, which lost 3 bases and 11 bases, there was a span of 13 bases. The CDR3 is made up of 12 amino acids.

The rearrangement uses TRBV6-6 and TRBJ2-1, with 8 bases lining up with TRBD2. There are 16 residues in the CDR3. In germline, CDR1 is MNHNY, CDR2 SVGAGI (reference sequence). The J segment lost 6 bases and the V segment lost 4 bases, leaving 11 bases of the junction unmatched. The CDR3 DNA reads TGTGCCAGCAGTTCGGAGCGGGAGAGAAACGTCAATGAGCAGTTCTTC. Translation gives CASSSERERNVNEQFF.

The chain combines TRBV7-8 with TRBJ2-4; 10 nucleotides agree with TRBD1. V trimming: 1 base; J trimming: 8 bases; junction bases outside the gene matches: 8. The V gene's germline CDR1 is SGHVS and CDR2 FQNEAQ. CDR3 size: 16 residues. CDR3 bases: TGTGCCAGCAGCTTAGTGGCGGGACAGGGGCTTCACATTCAGTACTTC. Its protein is CASSLVAGQGLHIQYF.

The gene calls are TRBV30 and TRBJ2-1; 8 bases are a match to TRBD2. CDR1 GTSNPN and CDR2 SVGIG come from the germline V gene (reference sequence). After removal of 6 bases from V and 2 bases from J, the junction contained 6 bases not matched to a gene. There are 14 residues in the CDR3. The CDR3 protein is CACFSGTPYNEQFF. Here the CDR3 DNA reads TGTGCCTGCTTTAGCGGGACCCCCTACAATGAGCAGTTCTTC.

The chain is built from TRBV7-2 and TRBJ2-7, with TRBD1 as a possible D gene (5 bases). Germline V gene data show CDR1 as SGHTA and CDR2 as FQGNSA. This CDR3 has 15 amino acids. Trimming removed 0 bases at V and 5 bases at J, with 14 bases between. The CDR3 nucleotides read TGTGCCAGCAGCTTAGCGGTAGGGGAATCTCACGAGCAGTACGTC. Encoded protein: CASSLAVGESHEQYV.

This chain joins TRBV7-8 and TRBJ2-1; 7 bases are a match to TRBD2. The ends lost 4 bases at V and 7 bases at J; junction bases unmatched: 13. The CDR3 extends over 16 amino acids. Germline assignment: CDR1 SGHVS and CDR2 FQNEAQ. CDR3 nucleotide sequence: TGTGCCAGCAGCTCCTCGAATGGCGGGAGTCTAAATGAGCAGTTCTTC. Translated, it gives CASSSSNGGSLNEQFF.

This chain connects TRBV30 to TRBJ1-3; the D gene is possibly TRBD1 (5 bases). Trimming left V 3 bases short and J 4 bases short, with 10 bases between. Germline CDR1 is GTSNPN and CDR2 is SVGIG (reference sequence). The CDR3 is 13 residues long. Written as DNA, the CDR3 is TGTGCCTGGAGAGGGGCTACGGGAAACACCATATATTTT. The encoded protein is CAWRGATGNTIYF.

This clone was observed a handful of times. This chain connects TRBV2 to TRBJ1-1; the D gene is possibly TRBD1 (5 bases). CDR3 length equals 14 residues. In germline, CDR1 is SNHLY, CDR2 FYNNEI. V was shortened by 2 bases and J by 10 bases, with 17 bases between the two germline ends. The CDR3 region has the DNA TGTGCCAGCAGTGAATCGGTAGGGGCAGGTGTAGCTTTCTTT. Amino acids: CASSESVGAGVAFF.

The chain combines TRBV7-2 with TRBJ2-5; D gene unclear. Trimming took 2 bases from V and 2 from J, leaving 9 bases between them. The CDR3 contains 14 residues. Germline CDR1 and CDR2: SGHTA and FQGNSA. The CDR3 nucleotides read TGTGCCAGCAGCTTAAGCCGGTGGCAAGAGACCCAGTACTTC. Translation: CASSLSRWQETQYF. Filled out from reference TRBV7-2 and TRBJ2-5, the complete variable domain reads GAGVSQSPSNKVTEKGKDVELRCDPISGHTALYWYRQSLGQGLEFLIYFQGNSAPDKSGLPSDRFSAERTGGSVSTLTIQRTQQEDSAVYLCASSLSRWQETQYFGPGTRLLVL.

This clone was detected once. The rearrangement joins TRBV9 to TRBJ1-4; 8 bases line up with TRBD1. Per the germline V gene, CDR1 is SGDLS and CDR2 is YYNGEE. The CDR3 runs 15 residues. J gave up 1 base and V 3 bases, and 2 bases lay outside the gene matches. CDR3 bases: TGTGCCAGCAGCGCCGGACAGGGAACTAATGAAAAACTGTTTTTT. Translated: CASSAGQGTNEKLFF.

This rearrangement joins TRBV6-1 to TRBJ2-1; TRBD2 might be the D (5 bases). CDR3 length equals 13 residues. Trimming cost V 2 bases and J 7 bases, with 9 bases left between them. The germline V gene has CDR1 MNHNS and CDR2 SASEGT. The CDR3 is CASSEWGANEQFF. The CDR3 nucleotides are TGTGCCAGCAGTGAATGGGGAGCGAATGAGCAGTTCTTC.

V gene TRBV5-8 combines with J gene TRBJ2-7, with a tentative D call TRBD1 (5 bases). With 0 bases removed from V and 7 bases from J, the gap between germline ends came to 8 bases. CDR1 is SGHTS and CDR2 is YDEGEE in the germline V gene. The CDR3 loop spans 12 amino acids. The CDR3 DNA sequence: TGTGCCAGCAGCTTGGTAGGGGTTGAGCAGTACGTC. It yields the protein CASSLVGVEQYV.

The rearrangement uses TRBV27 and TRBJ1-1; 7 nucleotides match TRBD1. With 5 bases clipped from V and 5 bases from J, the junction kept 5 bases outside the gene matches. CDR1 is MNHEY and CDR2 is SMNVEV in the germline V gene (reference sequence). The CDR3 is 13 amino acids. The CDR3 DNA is TGTGCCAGCAGTAGCTACAGGGGTACTGAAGCTTTCTTT. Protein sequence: CASSSYRGTEAFF.